This T cell receptor (beta chain) came from a study of blood T cells in healthy people across ages. With a J-beta primer mix and a sample-barcoded 5' primer, a second PCR ran 7 to 11 cycles. MiXCR, applied by TCRdb to the 5' RACE reads, yields one record per CDR3 protein. The sample contains about 1.5 million distinct CDR3 sequences, approximately 39% of which appear only once. The CDR3 totals 15 residues. Per the germline V gene, CDR1 is KGHSH and CDR2 is LQKENI. V lost 3 bases, J lost 2 bases, and 5 bases stayed unmatched. The V and J genes are TRBV18 and TRBJ2-3, with 7 bases lining up with TRBD1. This clonotype originated in a woman aged 18-35 years in good health. Sequencing used blood. CDR3 protein: CASSPTTGYTDTQYF. CDR3 bases: TGTGCCAGCTCACCTACGACAGGGTACACAGATACGCAGTATTTT.